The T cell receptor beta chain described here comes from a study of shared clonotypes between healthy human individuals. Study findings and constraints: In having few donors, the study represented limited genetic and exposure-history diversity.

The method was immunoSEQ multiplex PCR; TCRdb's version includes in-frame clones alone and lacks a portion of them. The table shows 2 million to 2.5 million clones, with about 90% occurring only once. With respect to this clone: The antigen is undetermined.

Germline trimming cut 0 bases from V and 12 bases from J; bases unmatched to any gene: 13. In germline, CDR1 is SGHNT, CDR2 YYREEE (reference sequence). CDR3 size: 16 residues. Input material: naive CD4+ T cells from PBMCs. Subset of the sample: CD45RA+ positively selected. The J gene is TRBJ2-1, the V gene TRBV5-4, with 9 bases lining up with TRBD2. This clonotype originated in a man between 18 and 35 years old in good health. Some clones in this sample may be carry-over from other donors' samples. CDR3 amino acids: CASSLAGSSGSSGQFF. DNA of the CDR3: TGTGCCAGCAGCTTGGCCGGGAGTAGCGGGAGCTCAGGGCAGTTCTTC.